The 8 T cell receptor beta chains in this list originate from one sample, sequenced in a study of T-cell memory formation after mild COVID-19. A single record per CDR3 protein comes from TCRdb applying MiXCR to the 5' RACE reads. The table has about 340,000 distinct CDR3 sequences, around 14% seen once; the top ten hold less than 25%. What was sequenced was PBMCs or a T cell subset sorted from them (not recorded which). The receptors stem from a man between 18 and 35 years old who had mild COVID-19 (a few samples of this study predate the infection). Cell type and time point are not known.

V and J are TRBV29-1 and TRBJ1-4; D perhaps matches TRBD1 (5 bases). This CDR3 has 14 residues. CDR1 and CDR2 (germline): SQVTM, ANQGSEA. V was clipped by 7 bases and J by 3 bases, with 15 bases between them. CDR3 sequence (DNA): TGCAGCGCCGGGACGAGCTTTTCTAATGAAAAACTGTTTTTT. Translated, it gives CSAGTSFSNEKLFF. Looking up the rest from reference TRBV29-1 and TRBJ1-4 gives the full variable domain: SAVISQKPSRDICQRGTSLTIQCQVDSQVTMMFWYRQQPGQSLTLIATANQGSEATYESGFVIDKFPISRPNLTFSTLTVSNMSPEDSSIYLCSAGTSFSNEKLFFGSGTQLSVL.

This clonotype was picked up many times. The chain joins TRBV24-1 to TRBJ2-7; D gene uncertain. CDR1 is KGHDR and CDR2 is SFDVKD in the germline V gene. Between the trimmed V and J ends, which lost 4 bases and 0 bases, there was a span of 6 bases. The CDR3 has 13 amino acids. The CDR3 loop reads CATSEHSSYEQYV. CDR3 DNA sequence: TGTGCCACCAGTGAGCACAGCTCCTACGAGCAGTACGTC.

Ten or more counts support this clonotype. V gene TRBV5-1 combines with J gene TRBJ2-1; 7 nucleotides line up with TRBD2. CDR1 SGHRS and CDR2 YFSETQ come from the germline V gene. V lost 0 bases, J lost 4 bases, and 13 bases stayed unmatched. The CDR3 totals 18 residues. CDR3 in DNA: TGCGCCAGCAGCTTGGGCCTGACTAGCTTTCTCGTGTACAATGAGCAGTTCTTC. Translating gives CASSLGLTSFLVYNEQFF.

CDR3 protein: CASSPPGRTGELFF. The CDR3 DNA reads as TGTGCCAGCTCACCCCCGGGGCGCACCGGGGAGCTGTTTTTT. The V call is TRBV18, the J call TRBJ2-2; D tentatively fits TRBD1 or TRBD2 (5 bases each). Trimming took off 3 bases at V and 4 bases at J, with 9 bases between the two ends. Germline-derived CDR1 and CDR2 are KGHSH and LQKENI. The CDR3 sequence is 14 residues long. Drawing the rest from reference TRBV18 and TRBJ2-2, the complete variable domain is NAGVMQNPRHLVRRRGQEARLRCSPMKGHSHVYWYRQLPEEGLKFMVYLQKENIIDESGMPKERFSAEFPKEGPSILRIQQVVRGDSAAYFCASSPPGRTGELFFGEGSRLTVL.

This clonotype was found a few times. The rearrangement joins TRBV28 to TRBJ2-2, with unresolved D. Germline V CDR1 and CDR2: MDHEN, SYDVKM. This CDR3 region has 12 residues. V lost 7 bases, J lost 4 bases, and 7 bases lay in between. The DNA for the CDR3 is TGTGCCAGCATACCGGGCACCGGGGAGCTGTTTTTT. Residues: CASIPGTGELFF.

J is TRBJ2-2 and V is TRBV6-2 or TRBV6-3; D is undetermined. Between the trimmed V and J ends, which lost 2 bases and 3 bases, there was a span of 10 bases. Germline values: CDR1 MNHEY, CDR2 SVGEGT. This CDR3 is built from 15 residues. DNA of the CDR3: TGTGCCAGCAGTTACATTGTCAGGCACACCGGGGAGCTGTTTTTT. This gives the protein CASSYIVRHTGELFF.

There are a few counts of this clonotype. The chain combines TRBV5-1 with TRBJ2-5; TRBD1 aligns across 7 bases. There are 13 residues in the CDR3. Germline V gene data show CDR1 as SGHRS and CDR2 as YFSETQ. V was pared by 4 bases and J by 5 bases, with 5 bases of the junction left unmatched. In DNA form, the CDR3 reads TGCGCCAGCAGCCAACAGGGGTGGGAGACCCAGTACTTC. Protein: CASSQQGWETQYF.

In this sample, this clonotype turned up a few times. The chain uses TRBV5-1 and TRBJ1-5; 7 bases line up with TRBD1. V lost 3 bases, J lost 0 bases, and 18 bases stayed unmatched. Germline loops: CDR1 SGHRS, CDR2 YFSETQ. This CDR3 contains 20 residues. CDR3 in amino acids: CASSSHSGDRVVGSNQPQHF. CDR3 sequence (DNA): TGCGCCAGCAGCTCCCATTCGGGCGACAGGGTGGTAGGTAGCAATCAGCCCCAGCATTTT.